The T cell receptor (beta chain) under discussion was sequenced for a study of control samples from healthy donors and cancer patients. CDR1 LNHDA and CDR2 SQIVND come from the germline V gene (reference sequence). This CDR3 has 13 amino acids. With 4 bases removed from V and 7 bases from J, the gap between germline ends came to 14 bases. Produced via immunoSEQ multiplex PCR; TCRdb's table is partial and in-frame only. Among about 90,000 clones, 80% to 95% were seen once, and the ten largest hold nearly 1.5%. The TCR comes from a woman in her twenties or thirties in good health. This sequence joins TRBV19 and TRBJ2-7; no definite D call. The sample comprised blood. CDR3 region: CASSTATAWEQYF. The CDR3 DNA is TGTGCCAGTAGTACTGCTACGGCCTGGGAGCAGTACTTC. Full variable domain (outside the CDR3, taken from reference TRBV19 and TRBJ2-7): DGGITQSPKYLFRKEGQNVTLSCEQNLNHDAMYWYRQDPGQGLRLIYYSQIVNDFQKGDIAEGYSVSREKKESFPLTVTSAQKNPTAFYLCASSTATAWEQYFGPGTRLTVT.